This passage covers 14 T cell receptor beta chains from one sample sequenced in a study of regulatory T cells in long-lasting Graves disease. As to time point: persistent/refractory GD, antithyroid drugs over 5 years with positive TRAb. Preparation of the TCR library used RNA extracted from PBMCs. Sequencing libraries for TCR beta were prepared with iRepertoire HTBI primers and Arm-PCR of CDR3 regions. TCRdb reprocessed the multiplex PCR reads via MiXCR and lists one record per CDR3 protein. The table records roughly 400,000 distinct CDR3 sequences, around 20% of them present only once. The specimen comprised peripheral blood mononuclear cells (PBMCs), sampled when the disease was refractory, from a patient treated with antithyroid drugs. The origin of the receptors is a female donor with Graves disease.

This clonotype was counted ten times or more. This chain links TRBV7-9 with TRBJ2-5; no firm D call. The V end was cut by 5 bases, the J end by 5 bases, with 9 bases between. Per germline, CDR1 SEHNR and CDR2 FQNEAQ (reference sequence). The CDR3 totals 12 residues. CDR3 bases: TGTGCCAGCAGCCGTATGAGTGAGACCCAGTACTTC. This sequence encodes CASSRMSETQYF.

In this sample, this clonotype turned up many times. This chain joins TRBV27 and TRBJ1-2; D gene ambiguous. V was clipped by 5 bases and J by 2 bases, with 9 bases between them. This CDR3 spans 13 amino acids. In germline, CDR1 is MNHEY, CDR2 SMNVEV (reference sequence). The CDR3 sequence: CASSLRPNYGYTF. CDR3 in DNA: TGTGCCAGCAGTCTACGTCCCAACTATGGCTACACCTTC.

V gene TRBV29-1 combines with J gene TRBJ2-7; D remains unclear. Trimming removed 4 bases at V and 3 bases at J, with 10 bases between. Germline V lookup: CDR1 SQVTM, CDR2 ANQGSEA. The length of the CDR3 is 12 residues. CDR3 in amino acids: CSVGKSLYEQYF. CDR3 nucleotide sequence: TGCAGCGTTGGTAAGAGCCTCTACGAGCAGTACTTC.

The CDR3 DNA reads TGTGCCACCGGATTTAAGGATACGCAGTATTTT. It codes for CATGFKDTQYF. The chain is built from TRBV15 and TRBJ2-3; D not resolved. V was trimmed by 8 bases and J by 6 bases, leaving 9 bases between them. In germline, CDR1 is LNHNV, CDR2 YYDKDF (reference sequence). The CDR3 is 11 residues long.

Here the CDR3 DNA reads TGTGCCAGCAGCCGTTCCGGGGGGGACATTCAGTACTTC. Translated: CASSRSGGDIQYF. The chain uses TRBV7-2 and TRBJ2-4; 8 bases are shared with TRBD2. The CDR3 extends over 13 amino acids. With V trimmed by 5 bases and J by 8 bases, 5 bases remained unmatched. Looked up from germline, CDR1 is SGHTA and CDR2 is FQGNSA. Drawing the rest from reference TRBV7-2 and TRBJ2-4, the complete variable domain is GAGVSQSPSNKVTEKGKDVELRCDPISGHTALYWYRQSLGQGLEFLIYFQGNSAPDKSGLPSDRFSAERTGGSVSTLTIQRTQQEDSAVYLCASSRSGGDIQYFGAGTRLSVL.

This clonotype was detected many times. V usage is TRBV6-2 or TRBV6-3 and J usage is TRBJ1-5; D unresolved. V gave up 3 bases and J gave up 6 bases, with 12 bases separating them. The CDR3 loop spans 14 amino acids. Germline CDR1 and CDR2: MNHEY and SVGEGT. CDR3 nucleotides: TGTGCCAGCAGTTATTTGGAGTATAGTCAGCCCCAGCATTTT. Translated, it gives CASSYLEYSQPQHF.

This clonotype was observed many times. V gene TRBV6-1 combines with J gene TRBJ2-2, with TRBD1 matching over 7 bases. Germline V lookup: CDR1 MNHNS, CDR2 SASEGT. J was trimmed by 0 bases and V by 7 bases; bases with no gene match: 8. The CDR3 extends over 16 amino acids. CDR3 nucleotide sequence: TGTGCCAGCACCGTGGGACAGTTCGCGAACACCGGGGAGCTGTTTTTT. Its translation is CASTVGQFANTGELFF.

V gene TRBV7-8 combines with J gene TRBJ2-2; 9 bases are shared with TRBD1. Looked up from germline, CDR1 is SGHVS and CDR2 is FQNEAQ. The ends lost 2 bases at V and 5 bases at J; junction bases unmatched: 6. The CDR3 is 16 amino acids. The CDR3 bases are TGTGCCAGCAGCTTACCCGGGACAGGGAGTACCGGGGAGCTGTTTTTT. Translated, it gives CASSLPGTGSTGELFF.

This clonotype occurred once. The chain recombines TRBV2 with TRBJ2-1; possibly TRBD2 for D (6 bases). Germline assignment: CDR1 SNHLY and CDR2 FYNNEI. The V gene lost 9 bases and the J gene lost 0 bases, with 12 bases spanning the gap. The CDR3 covers 14 residues. The CDR3 reads CARGGVSSYNEQFF. The CDR3 DNA is TGTGCCAGGGGCGGGGTGAGCTCCTACAATGAGCAGTTCTTC. The full variable domain, in which reference TRBV2 and TRBJ2-1 provide the parts outside the CDR3, is EPEVTQTPSHQVTQMGQEVILRCVPISNHLYFYWYRQILGQKVEFLVSFYNNEISEKSEIFDDQFSVERPDGSNFTLKIRSTKLEDSAMYFCARGGVSSYNEQFFGPGTRLTVL.

The rearrangement uses TRBV5-6 and TRBJ2-7, with D perhaps TRBD1 (6 bases). The V end lost 4 bases, the J end lost 9 bases, and 17 bases lay between the germline ends. Per the germline V gene, CDR1 is SGHDT and CDR2 is YYEEEE. The CDR3 runs to 13 residues. CDR3 sequence (DNA): TGTGCCAGCAGCGCCACCGGGACACAGGTGCAGTACTTC. It specifies CASSATGTQVQYF.

This clonotype was found a few times. The chain has TRBV5-1 and TRBJ2-7, with 10 bases fitting TRBD2. Germline V CDR1 and CDR2: SGHRS, YFSETQ. The ends lost 3 bases at V and 4 bases at J; junction bases unmatched: 13. This CDR3 is 17 amino acids long. This chain's CDR3 is CASSSATSGPIGYEQYF. In DNA, the CDR3 is TGCGCCAGCAGCTCAGCGACTAGCGGGCCTATTGGATACGAGCAGTACTTC.

In this sample, this clonotype turned up many times. The chain combines TRBV28 with TRBJ1-5; 7 positions match TRBD1. Germline assignment: CDR1 MDHEN and CDR2 SYDVKM. The CDR3 is 14 amino acids. The junction had 6 bases not matched to a gene; V was cut back by 5 bases and J by 5 bases. The CDR3 region is CASSHRGGDQPQHF. Written as DNA, the CDR3 is TGTGCCAGCAGTCACAGGGGCGGAGATCAGCCCCAGCATTTT.

Regarding this clonotype: Relative to the germline gene, one junction end is altered; a read error may explain this. The rearrangement links TRBV12-3 or TRBV12-4 to TRBJ1-2; D possibly corresponds to TRBD1 (6 bases). The CDR3 runs 15 residues. DNA of the CDR3: TGTGCCTGCAGGTCAGGGGTTTCAGCCTTTTATGGCTACACCTTC. It codes for CACRSGVSAFYGYTF.

This clonotype was seen repeatedly, ten times or more. The chain couples TRBV29-1 to TRBJ1-1, with D possibly TRBD1 on 6 matching bases. The CDR3 is 12 residues long. CDR1 is SQVTM, CDR2 ANQGSEA, per germline. V lost 1 base and J 6 bases, leaving 9 bases between the germline ends. Written as DNA, the CDR3 is TGCAGCGTTGAAGGATGGGGGCCTGAAGCTTTCTTT. This encodes CSVEGWGPEAFF.